One and the same sample provided the 3 T cell receptor beta chains below, sequenced in a study of patients and donors after allogeneic stem cell transplantation. TCRdb processed the RT-PCR reads anew with MiXCR; each CDR3 protein has one entry. This sample has 9,000 to 10,000 distinct CDR3 sequences, with approximately 6% found just once. Input material: blood, either unsorted or a sorted T cell fraction (not recorded which). These receptors came from a human donor who was either an allogeneic HSCT recipient or a stem cell or donor lymphocyte infusion donor (not recorded which). It is not recorded whose cells these are; they may come from a transplant donor.

This clonotype came up a few times. CDR3 region: CASSYAAGFSYNEQFF. The CDR3 DNA follows: TGTGCCAGCAGTTACGCGGCAGGTTTCTCCTACAATGAGCAGTTCTTC. The V and J genes are TRBV6-6 and TRBJ2-1; D is unresolved. The germline gives CDR1 MNHNY, CDR2 SVGAGI (reference sequence). The CDR3 runs to 16 residues. V shed 2 bases and J shed 0 bases, with 11 bases lying between them.

The DNA of the CDR3 is TGTGCCAGCAGCCCCCCCAGGCCCGGGACAGGGATTTCCTACGAGCAGTACTTC. Amino acids: CASSPPRPGTGISYEQYF. The V gene is TRBV6-5, the J gene TRBJ2-7; 9 nucleotides align to TRBD1. CDR1 is MNHEY, CDR2 SVGAGI, per germline. Trimming cost V 6 bases and J 1 base; bases outside gene matches: 16. The CDR3 is 18 amino acids.

This clonotype has at least ten counts. This sequence joins TRBV6-2 or TRBV6-3 and TRBJ2-1; TRBD2 aligns across 10 bases. Trimming at V came to 5 bases and at J to 3 bases, leaving 4 bases not matched to a gene. The germline V gene has CDR1 MNHEY and CDR2 SVGEGT. The CDR3 totals 15 residues. This CDR3 reads CASSRTSGDYNEQFF. CDR3 DNA sequence: TGTGCCAGCAGTCGGACTAGCGGCGACTACAATGAGCAGTTCTTC.